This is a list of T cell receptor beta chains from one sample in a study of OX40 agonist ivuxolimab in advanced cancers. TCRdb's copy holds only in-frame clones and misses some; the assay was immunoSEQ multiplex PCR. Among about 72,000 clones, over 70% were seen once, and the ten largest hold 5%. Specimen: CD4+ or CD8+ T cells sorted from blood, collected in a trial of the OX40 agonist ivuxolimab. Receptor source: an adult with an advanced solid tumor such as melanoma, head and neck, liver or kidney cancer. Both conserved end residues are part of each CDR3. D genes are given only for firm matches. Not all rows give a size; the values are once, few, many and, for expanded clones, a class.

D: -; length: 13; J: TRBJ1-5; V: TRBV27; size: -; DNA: TGTGCCAGCAGTTTTCGAGGAGATCAGCCCCAGCATTTT; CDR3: CASSFRGDQPQHF
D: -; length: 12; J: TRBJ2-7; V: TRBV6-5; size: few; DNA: TGTGCCATTGGGACGGGGAGCTCCGAGCAGTACTTC; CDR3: CAIGTGSSEQYF
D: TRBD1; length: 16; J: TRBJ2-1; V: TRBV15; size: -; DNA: TGTGCCACCAGCACCCTTGCCGGGACAGGGGGCAATGAGCAGTTCTTC; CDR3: CATSTLAGTGGNEQFF
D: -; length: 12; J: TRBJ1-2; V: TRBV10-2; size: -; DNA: TGCGCCAGCAGTGAGTCCATAGGTGGCTACACCTTC; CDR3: CASSESIGGYTF
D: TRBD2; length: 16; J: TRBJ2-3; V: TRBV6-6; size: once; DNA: TGTGCCAGCAGATCCCAGCGGGGGGCAGTATCAGATACGCAGTATTTT; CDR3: CASRSQRGAVSDTQYF
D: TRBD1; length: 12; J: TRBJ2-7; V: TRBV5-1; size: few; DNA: TGCGCCAGCAGCCAGGACAGGCGGGAGCAGTACTTC; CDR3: CASSQDRREQYF
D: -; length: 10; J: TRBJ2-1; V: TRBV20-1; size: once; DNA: TGCAGTGCTAGGGGGGATGAGCAGTTCTTC; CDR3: CSARGDEQFF
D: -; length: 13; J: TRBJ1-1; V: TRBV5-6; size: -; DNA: TGTGCCAGCAGCTTTAAAGGGAACACTGAAGCTTTCTTT; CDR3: CASSFKGNTEAFF
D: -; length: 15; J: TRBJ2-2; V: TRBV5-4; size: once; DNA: TGTGCCAGCAGCTTAGGTTCTGACTCCGTCGGGGAGCTGTTTTTT; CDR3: CASSLGSDSVGELFF
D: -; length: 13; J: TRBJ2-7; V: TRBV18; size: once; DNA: TGTGCCAGCTCACCACCGCAGGGTTACGAGCAGTACTTC; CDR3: CASSPPQGYEQYF
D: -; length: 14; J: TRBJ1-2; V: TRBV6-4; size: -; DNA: TGTGCCAGCAGTGAGGGCCCGGCGGGATATGGCTACACCTTC; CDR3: CASSEGPAGYGYTF
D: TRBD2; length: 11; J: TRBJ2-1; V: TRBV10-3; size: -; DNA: TGTGCCATGGGGGGGGGCAATGAGCAGTTCTTC; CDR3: CAMGGGNEQFF
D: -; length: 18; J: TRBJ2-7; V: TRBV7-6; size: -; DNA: TGTGCCAGCCTTCCCCCGGGTCGGCCGCGGATATTATGCTACGAGCAGTACTTC; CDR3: CASLPPGRPRILCYEQYF
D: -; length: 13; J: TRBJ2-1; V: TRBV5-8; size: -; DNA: TGTGCCAGCAGCTTGGATTGGGGCGGTGAGCAGTTCTTC; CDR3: CASSLDWGGEQFF
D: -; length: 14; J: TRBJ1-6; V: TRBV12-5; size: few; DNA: TGTGCTAGTGGTTTGGGCCCGGGGGGATCACCCCTCCACTTT; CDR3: CASGLGPGGSPLHF
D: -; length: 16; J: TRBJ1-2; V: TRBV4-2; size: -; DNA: TGTGCCAGCAGCCAAGATCGGCGGATTATTAACTATGGCTACACCTTC; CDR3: CASSQDRRIINYGYTF
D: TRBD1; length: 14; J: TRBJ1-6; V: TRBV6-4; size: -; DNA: TGTGCCAGCAGAGCCGGGACAGCTAATTCACCCCTCCACTTT; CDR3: CASRAGTANSPLHF
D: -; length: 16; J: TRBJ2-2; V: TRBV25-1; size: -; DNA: TGTGCCAGCAGTCCCACTAGATTTACGAACACCGGGGAGCTGTTTTTT; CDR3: CASSPTRFTNTGELFF
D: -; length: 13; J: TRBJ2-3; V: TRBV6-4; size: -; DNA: TGTGCCAGCAGTGGGGGGGCCACAGATACGCAGTATTTT; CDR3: CASSGGATDTQYF
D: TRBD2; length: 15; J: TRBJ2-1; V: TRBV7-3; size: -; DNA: TGTGCCAGCAGCTCTACTAGCGGGGGGAACAATGAGCAGTTCTTC; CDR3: CASSSTSGGNNEQFF
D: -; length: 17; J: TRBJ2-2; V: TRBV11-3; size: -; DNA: TGTGCCAGCAGCTTAACGTCCGGCAGTACGAACACCGGGGAGCTGTTTTTT; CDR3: CASSLTSGSTNTGELFF
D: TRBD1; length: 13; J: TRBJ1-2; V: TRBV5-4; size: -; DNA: TGTGCCAGCACCGGACAGGCATTGGGTGGCTACACCTTC; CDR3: CASTGQALGGYTF
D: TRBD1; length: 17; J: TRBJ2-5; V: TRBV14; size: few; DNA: TGTGCCAGCAGCCAATTAACGGGGACAGGGAAAGGGGAGACCCAGTACTTC; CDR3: CASSQLTGTGKGETQYF
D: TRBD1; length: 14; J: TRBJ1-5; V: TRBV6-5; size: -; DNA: TGTGCCAGCAGTTACGGACAGGGGAGTCAGCCCCAGCATTTT; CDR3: CASSYGQGSQPQHF
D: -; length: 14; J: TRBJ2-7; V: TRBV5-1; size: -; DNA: TGCGCCAGCAGCTTGGAAGCTAGCGATTACGAGCAGTACTTC; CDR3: CASSLEASDYEQYF
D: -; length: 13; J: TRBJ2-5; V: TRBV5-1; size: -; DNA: TGCGCCAGCAGCACGGGACACAAAGAGACCCAGTACTTC; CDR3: CASSTGHKETQYF
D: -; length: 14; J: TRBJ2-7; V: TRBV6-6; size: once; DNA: TGTGCCAGCAGTCCGACCGGGACCAGTCGCGAGCAGTACTTC; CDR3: CASSPTGTSREQYF
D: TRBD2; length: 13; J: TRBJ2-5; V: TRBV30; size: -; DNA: TGTGCCTGGATCGGACTAGGAACGGAGACCCAGTACTTC; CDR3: CAWIGLGTETQYF
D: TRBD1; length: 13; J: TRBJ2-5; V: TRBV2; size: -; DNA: TGTGCCAGCAGTAAGGGGACAGAAGAGACCCAGTACTTC; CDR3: CASSKGTEETQYF
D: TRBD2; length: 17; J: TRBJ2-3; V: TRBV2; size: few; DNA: TGTGCCAGCAGTGAGAGGTTAGCGGGAGACTTTACAGATACGCAGTATTTT; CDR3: CASSERLAGDFTDTQYF
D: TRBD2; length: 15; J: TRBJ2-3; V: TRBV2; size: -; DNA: TGTGCCAGCAGTGGAGCTAGCGGGAGTCCGGATACGCAGTATTTT; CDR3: CASSGASGSPDTQYF
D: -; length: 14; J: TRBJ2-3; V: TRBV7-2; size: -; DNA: TGTGCCAGCAGCTTAGGGCTAGCGACAGATACGCAGTATTTT; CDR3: CASSLGLATDTQYF
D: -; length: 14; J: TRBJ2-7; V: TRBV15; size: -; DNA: TGTGCCACCAGCAGAGATCTTGCCGGTAGCGAGCAGTACTTC; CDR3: CATSRDLAGSEQYF
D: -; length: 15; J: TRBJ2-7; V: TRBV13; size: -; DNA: TGTGCCTCCGGGGACACAGGGACTGGGGTCTACGAGCAGTACTTC; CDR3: CASGDTGTGVYEQYF